The 27 T cell receptor beta chains listed next were all sequenced from one sample in a study of CD8 T cells in Susac syndrome. Random hexamers served to reverse transcribe roughly 0.45 to 1 ug RNA. A single record per CDR3 protein comes from TCRdb applying MiXCR to the immunoSEQ multiplex PCR reads. The sample has about 49,000 distinct CDR3 sequences, over 85% seen once. Sequencing used CD8+ T cells from PBMCs. Receptors were obtained from a human donor in good health.

This chain connects TRBV2 to TRBJ2-1; D is uncertain. V was pared by 7 bases and J by 10 bases, with 11 bases between. Germline CDR1 and CDR2: SNHLY and FYNNEI. The CDR3 loop spans 11 amino acids. DNA of the CDR3: TGTGCCAGCACCATTACTCCCGAGCAGTTCTTC. Translating gives CASTITPEQFF.

The chain links TRBV5-6 to TRBJ2-2; 9 nucleotides align to TRBD1. The germline V gene has CDR1 SGHDT and CDR2 YYEEEE. This CDR3 comprises 15 residues. Trimming at V came to 3 bases and at J to 4 bases, leaving 4 bases not matched to a gene. In DNA form, the CDR3 reads TGTGCCAGCAGCTGGGGGACAGGGTTCACCGGGGAGCTGTTTTTT. Amino acids: CASSWGTGFTGELFF.

This clonotype is termed medium-sized (0.01 to 0.1%). The V call is TRBV5-6, the J call TRBJ2-7; D uncertain. The CDR3 contains 13 residues. Germline CDR1 is SGHDT and CDR2 is YYEEEE. Trimming removed 0 bases from V and 2 bases from J, with 6 bases in between. The CDR3 reads CASSLGPAYEQYF. Written as DNA, the CDR3 is TGTGCCAGCAGCTTGGGGCCTGCCTACGAGCAGTACTTC.

The rearrangement uses TRBV27 and TRBJ2-3; no clear D gene. Germline values: CDR1 MNHEY, CDR2 SMNVEV (reference sequence). V dropped 2 bases and J dropped 2 bases, with 11 bases sitting between them. The CDR3 is 15 residues long. This CDR3 reads CASSLDPDLTDTQYF. The CDR3 DNA follows: TGTGCCAGCAGTTTAGACCCCGACCTCACAGATACGCAGTATTTT.

This clonotype occurred once. V gene TRBV2 combines with J gene TRBJ2-7; tentative D call: TRBD2 (6 bases). The CDR3 sequence is 14 residues long. Germline V CDR1 and CDR2: SNHLY, FYNNEI. The V end lost 3 bases, the J end lost 4 bases, and 13 bases lay between the germline ends. CDR3 sequence: CASSEGAGLYEQYF. Here the CDR3 DNA reads TGTGCCAGCAGTGAGGGAGCGGGCCTATACGAGCAGTACTTC. The full variable domain, rest sourced from reference TRBV2 and TRBJ2-7, is EPEVTQTPSHQVTQMGQEVILRCVPISNHLYFYWYRQILGQKVEFLVSFYNNEISEKSEIFDDQFSVERPDGSNFTLKIRSTKLEDSAMYFCASSEGAGLYEQYFGPGTRLTVT.

The chain is built from TRBV5-1 and TRBJ2-5; 10 bases fit TRBD2. V lost 1 base and J lost 5; bases outside the gene matches: 5. Germline CDR1 is SGHRS and CDR2 is YFSETQ. The CDR3 runs to 15 residues. The CDR3 reads CASSLSLAGVETQYF. In nucleotides, the CDR3 is TGCGCCAGCAGCTTGTCCCTAGCGGGAGTGGAGACCCAGTACTTC.

The chain has TRBV29-1 and TRBJ2-3; 11 positions match TRBD2. CDR1 is SQVTM, CDR2 ANQGSEA, per germline. There are 17 residues in the CDR3. The V and J ends lost 4 bases and 0 bases, in that order; junction bases with no gene match: 9. This CDR3 is CSVVGLAGGSSTDTQYF. DNA for the CDR3: TGCAGCGTTGTCGGTCTAGCGGGAGGCTCTAGCACAGATACGCAGTATTTT.

J is TRBJ2-3 and V is TRBV29-1; 8 bases map to TRBD1. Germline CDR1 SQVTM, CDR2 ANQGSEA. Trimming cost V 6 bases and J 2 bases; bases outside gene matches: 10. The CDR3 runs 15 residues. This CDR3 is CSVSPRDRFTDTQYF. The CDR3 coding sequence is TGCAGCGTCTCCCCCCGGGACAGGTTCACAGATACGCAGTATTTT.

This chain uses TRBV4-1 with TRBJ2-1; D gene uncertain. CDR1 and CDR2 from the germline V gene are MGHRA and YSYEKL. Trimming removed 0 bases at V and 9 bases at J, with 9 bases between. The CDR3 covers 13 residues. The CDR3: CASSQEGWVEQFF. The DNA of the CDR3 is TGCGCCAGCAGCCAAGAGGGGTGGGTTGAGCAGTTCTTC.

The chain uses TRBV5-1 and TRBJ2-7; no clear D. Germline V gene lookup returns CDR1 SGHRS and CDR2 YFSETQ. The CDR3 is made up of 12 amino acids. V was cut by 1 base and J by 6 bases, with 8 bases left in between. CDR3 bases: TGCGCCAGCAGCTTGTCAGGTAGCGAGCAGTACTTC. It yields the protein CASSLSGSEQYF.

The V call is TRBV7-2, the J call TRBJ1-1; the D is unclear. Germline V gene lookup returns CDR1 SGHTA and CDR2 FQGNSA. V was shortened by 8 bases and J by 0 bases, with 16 bases between the two germline ends. CDR3 length equals 15 residues. Here the CDR3 DNA reads TGTGCCAGCGCGGCGCCTGGTCTTATGAACACTGAAGCTTTCTTT. This encodes CASAAPGLMNTEAFF.

The chain recombines TRBV3-1 with TRBJ2-5, with unresolved D. The CDR3 consists of 14 residues. Per the germline V gene, CDR1 is LGHDT and CDR2 is YNNKEL (reference sequence). The V end lost 0 bases, the J end lost 2 bases, and 7 bases lay between the germline ends. CDR3 DNA sequence: TGTGCCAGCAGCCAAGAGACTCTACAAGAGACCCAGTACTTC. Its translation: CASSQETLQETQYF.

The CDR3 protein is CSARGIRTLYNEQFF. CDR3 coding DNA: TGCAGTGCTAGAGGGATACGCACACTCTACAATGAGCAGTTCTTC. This sequence joins TRBV20-1 and TRBJ2-1; D gene uncertain. Germline CDR1 DFQATT, CDR2 SNEGSKA (reference sequence). CDR3 length equals 15 residues. V was pared by 1 base and J by 3 bases, with 13 bases between.

This chain joins TRBV29-1 and TRBJ2-1; a weak D match, TRBD1 (7 bases). This CDR3 spans 15 amino acids. V was clipped by 7 bases and J by 6 bases, with 22 bases between them. The germline gives CDR1 SQVTM, CDR2 ANQGSEA. The CDR3, as DNA: TGCAGCGGGAGGGGAGACAGGGCCGGGCGCAATGAGCAGTTCTTC. Translation: CSGRGDRAGRNEQFF.

The chain is built from TRBV2 and TRBJ2-3, with 8 bases lining up with TRBD2. Losses at the gene ends were 3 bases for V and 7 bases for J; bases not matched to a gene: 18. Germline V gene lookup returns CDR1 SNHLY and CDR2 FYNNEI. This CDR3 contains 18 residues. CDR3 protein: CASSDGPGVSGASNTQYF. The CDR3, as DNA: TGTGCCAGCAGTGATGGGCCTGGGGTTAGCGGGGCTTCGAATACGCAGTATTTT.

CDR3 coding DNA: TGTGCCAGCAGCCCAGGGGCGGGATACGAGCAGTACTTC. It codes for CASSPGAGYEQYF. The chain combines TRBV7-2 with TRBJ2-7; D tentatively reads TRBD1 or TRBD2 (6 bases each). Looked up from germline, CDR1 is SGHTA and CDR2 is FQGNSA. The germline V and J ends were trimmed by 5 bases and 4 bases, with 12 bases remaining between them. The CDR3 contains 13 residues. The full variable domain, rest sourced from reference TRBV7-2 and TRBJ2-7, is GAGVSQSPSNKVTEKGKDVELRCDPISGHTALYWYRQSLGQGLEFLIYFQGNSAPDKSGLPSDRFSAERTGGSVSTLTIQRTQQEDSAVYLCASSPGAGYEQYFGPGTRLTVT.

V usage is TRBV28 and J usage is TRBJ1-6; D not certain. Germline CDR1 MDHEN, CDR2 SYDVKM. V was cut by 5 bases and J by 12 bases, with 11 bases left in between. The CDR3 extends over 12 amino acids. The CDR3 coding sequence is TGTGCCAGCAGTCCCCCCCGAGGACCCCTCCACTTT. Translating it yields CASSPPRGPLHF.

V usage is TRBV9 and J usage is TRBJ1-5; D gene ambiguous. V was trimmed by 0 bases and J by 8 bases, leaving 12 bases between them. This CDR3 spans 14 amino acids. The germline gives CDR1 SGDLS, CDR2 YYNGEE. CDR3 DNA sequence: TGTGCCAGCAGCGTAGGAACGGGCCGGGAGCCCCAGCATTTT. This sequence encodes CASSVGTGREPQHF.

The chain links TRBV29-1 to TRBJ2-7, with TRBD2 as a possible D gene (5 bases). Germline V lookup: CDR1 SQVTM, CDR2 ANQGSEA. The V and J ends lost 3 bases and 2 bases respectively, with 17 bases between them. This CDR3 spans 15 amino acids. CDR3 sequence reads: CSVDLAGPGTYEQYF. Written as DNA, the CDR3 is TGCAGCGTTGATCTGGCGGGCCCGGGGACCTACGAGCAGTACTTC.

The chain is built from TRBV7-9 and TRBJ1-1; tentatively, D is TRBD1 (5 bases). The germline gives CDR1 SEHNR, CDR2 FQNEAQ (reference sequence). V was clipped by 5 bases and J by 5 bases, with 12 bases between them. This CDR3 comprises 13 residues. CDR3 protein: CASSLGEGTEAFF. As DNA, the CDR3 is TGTGCCAGCAGCCTGGGGGAGGGGACTGAAGCTTTCTTT.

The chain couples TRBV7-2 to TRBJ2-7, with D possibly being TRBD1 or TRBD2 (5 bases each). V dropped 4 bases and J dropped 2 bases, with 15 bases sitting between them. The CDR3 has 15 amino acids. Germline V gene lookup returns CDR1 SGHTA and CDR2 FQGNSA. The CDR3 sequence is CASSSIGTAAYEQYF. CDR3 coding DNA: TGTGCCAGCAGCTCCATAGGGACGGCGGCCTACGAGCAGTACTTC.

The CDR3 reads CAIIGPDNEQFF. Here the CDR3 DNA reads TGTGCCATCATAGGGCCAGACAATGAGCAGTTCTTC. The rearrangement joins TRBV10-3 to TRBJ2-1; D gene ambiguous. Germline V gene lookup returns CDR1 ENHRY and CDR2 SYGVKD. The CDR3 totals 12 residues. Trimming removed 7 bases from V and 5 bases from J, with 9 bases in between.

The chain uses TRBV27 and TRBJ1-1; D call uncertain. This CDR3 spans 13 amino acids. Germline CDR1 MNHEY, CDR2 SMNVEV (reference sequence). V was clipped by 0 bases and J by 0 bases, with 2 bases between them. This CDR3 is CASSLSMNTEAFF. CDR3 nucleotide sequence: TGTGCCAGCAGTTTATCGATGAACACTGAAGCTTTCTTT.

In this sample, this clonotype turned up a few times. V usage is TRBV29-1 and J usage is TRBJ2-7, with D tentatively TRBD1 (6 bases). Germline lookup yields CDR1 SQVTM and CDR2 ANQGSEA. V was cut by 4 bases and J by 0 bases, with 7 bases left in between. The CDR3 runs 12 residues. The chain's CDR3 is CSVATGSYEQYF. CDR3 DNA: TGCAGCGTTGCGACAGGCTCCTACGAGCAGTACTTC.

The chain links TRBV6-6 to TRBJ2-3; the D gene is possibly TRBD2 (7 bases). This CDR3 has 12 residues. V was clipped by 8 bases and J by 4 bases, with 10 bases between them. Germline-derived CDR1 and CDR2 are MNHNY and SVGAGI (reference sequence). DNA for the CDR3: TGTGCCAGCGGGGGGGCCCCAGATACGCAGTATTTT. Protein: CASGGAPDTQYF.

The chain is built from TRBV5-4 and TRBJ1-2; D ambiguous. CDR1 and CDR2 from the germline V gene are SGHNT and YYREEE (reference sequence). The CDR3 runs 15 residues. The ends were cut back, 3 bases at V and 7 bases at J, with 19 bases in the middle. The CDR3 protein is CASSSDERAWSGYTF. Written as DNA, the CDR3 is TGTGCCAGCAGCTCCGACGAACGGGCCTGGAGTGGCTACACCTTC.

The chain joins TRBV5-1 to TRBJ2-5; D is possibly TRBD1 or TRBD2 (5 bases each). This CDR3 region has 16 residues. CDR1 is SGHRS and CDR2 is YFSETQ in the germline V gene. Between the trimmed V and J ends, which lost 3 bases and 3 bases, there was a span of 18 bases. The CDR3 sequence is CASSSPGHTVKETQYF. CDR3 bases: TGCGCCAGCAGCTCGCCGGGGCACACGGTAAAAGAGACCCAGTACTTC.